These 28 T cell receptor beta chains were sequenced from one sample in a study of T-cell reconstitution after alpha-beta-depleted transplantation in children. Preparing the TCRbeta library involved the use of unique molecular identifiers. TCRdb reprocessed the PCR reads via MiXCR and lists one record per CDR3 protein. The sample comprises a few hundred thousand distinct CDR3 sequences, 10% to 15% of which are singletons, and 2.2% rests with the top ten. Material: PBMCs, mostly from graft donor cells, obtained 360 days after TCRalphabeta/CD19-depleted stem cell transplant. These receptors were taken from a male patient younger than 18 who had a stem cell transplant for acute myeloid leukemia, so the T cells may come from the graft donor.

This clonotype has just a few counts. This chain connects TRBV4-3 to TRBJ2-7; TRBD2 matches 8 bases. V lost 0 bases to trimming and J lost 9 bases; unmatched junction nucleotides: 10. Looked up from germline, CDR1 is LGHNA and CDR2 is YSLEER. The CDR3 length is 15 residues. The CDR3 loop is CASSQDRLAPLGQYF. CDR3 nucleotides: TGCGCCAGCAGCCAAGACAGACTAGCGCCGCTCGGGCAGTACTTC.

This clonotype showed up just a few times. The chain links TRBV28 to TRBJ1-1; D call uncertain. Germline CDR1 is MDHEN and CDR2 is SYDVKM. Trimming took off 6 bases at V and 2 bases at J, with 16 bases between the two ends. The CDR3 spans 15 residues. CDR3 amino acids: CASRGNIVVNTEAFF. CDR3 bases: TGTGCCAGCAGGGGGAATATCGTGGTTAACACTGAAGCTTTCTTT.

V usage is TRBV28 and J usage is TRBJ1-1; D unclear. CDR3 length: 12 amino acids. Germline V gives CDR1 MDHEN, CDR2 SYDVKM. With 6 bases removed from V and 7 bases from J, the gap between germline ends came to 12 bases. CDR3 sequence: CASSPRWDEAFF. The CDR3 DNA sequence: TGTGCCAGCAGCCCTCGTTGGGATGAAGCTTTCTTT.

This rearrangement joins TRBV10-3 to TRBJ2-1, with 10 bases matching TRBD2. The length of the CDR3 is 16 residues. The germline V gene has CDR1 ENHRY and CDR2 SYGVKD. J was trimmed by 2 bases and V by 10 bases; bases with no gene match: 11. The CDR3 sequence: CATSGLAGAPYNEQFF. CDR3 in DNA: TGTGCCACTTCAGGCCTAGCGGGAGCCCCCTACAATGAGCAGTTCTTC.

For this clonotype: A much bigger clone sits one base away, suggesting this may be a read error. The chain combines TRBV5-1 with TRBJ2-1; possible D gene TRBD2, 5 bases. The length of the CDR3 is 14 residues. The germline V gene encodes CDR1 SGHRS and CDR2 YFSETQ. CDR3 nucleotides: TGCGCCAGCAGCTTCGCGACTGACTACAATGAGCAGCTCTTC. Encoded protein: CASSFATDYNEQLF.

This clonotype occurred a few times. The chain employs TRBV29-1 and TRBJ2-7, with TRBD1 matching 7 bases. The CDR3 covers 13 residues. V was clipped by 7 bases and J by 0 bases; unmatched bases: 6. Per germline, CDR1 SQVTM and CDR2 ANQGSEA. CDR3 protein: CSARTGTSYEQYF. In DNA form, the CDR3 reads TGCAGCGCACGGACAGGAACCTCCTACGAGCAGTACTTC.

This clonotype has just a few counts. The V call is TRBV20-1, the J call TRBJ2-2; 11 bases agree with TRBD2. The V and J ends lost 5 bases and 0 bases, in that order; junction bases with no gene match: 5. The germline V gene has CDR1 DFQATT and CDR2 SNEGSKA (reference sequence). The CDR3 covers 16 residues. The CDR3 reads CSAGPSGRPNTGELFF. The CDR3 DNA sequence: TGCAGTGCTGGACCTAGCGGGAGGCCGAACACCGGGGAGCTGTTTTTT.

In DNA, the CDR3 is TGTGCCAGCAGTATCCGACTAGTCTACGAGCAGTACTTC. Its protein is CASSIRLVYEQYF. The chain combines TRBV6-2 or TRBV6-3 with TRBJ2-7, with a possible D match to TRBD2 (6 bases). The CDR3 consists of 13 residues. Looked up from germline, CDR1 is MNHEY and CDR2 is SVGEGT. V was shortened by 5 bases and J by 3 bases, with 11 bases between the two germline ends.

V usage is TRBV5-1 and J usage is TRBJ2-5, with 8 bases matching TRBD1. This CDR3 contains 15 residues. The V and J ends lost 4 bases and 5 bases, in that order; junction bases with no gene match: 10. Per germline, CDR1 SGHRS and CDR2 YFSETQ. In DNA, the CDR3 is TGCGCCAGCAGCGCGGCTCGGACAGGGTTGGAGACCCAGTACTTC. Translation gives CASSAARTGLETQYF.

This clonotype occurred a few times. The chain joins TRBV7-2 to TRBJ2-3; 12 nucleotides agree with TRBD2. The CDR3 has 17 amino acids. Germline trimming cut 5 bases from V and 1 base from J; bases unmatched to any gene: 7. Per germline, CDR1 SGHTA and CDR2 FQGNSA. The CDR3 DNA sequence: TGTGCCAGCAGCCCCGGGACTAGCGGGTTCCGCACAGATACGCAGTATTTT. Its protein is CASSPGTSGFRTDTQYF. Using reference TRBV7-2 and TRBJ2-3 for the parts outside the CDR3, the full variable domain is GAGVSQSPSNKVTEKGKDVELRCDPISGHTALYWYRQSLGQGLEFLIYFQGNSAPDKSGLPSDRFSAERTGGSVSTLTIQRTQQEDSAVYLCASSPGTSGFRTDTQYFGPGTRLTVL.

This clonotype came up a few times. J is TRBJ1-4 and V is TRBV20-1, with a possible D match to TRBD1 (5 bases). This CDR3 is 17 amino acids long. Trimming left V 1 base short and J 0 bases short, with 15 bases between. Germline V gene data show CDR1 as DFQATT and CDR2 as SNEGSKA (reference sequence). CDR3 DNA: TGCAGTGCTAGAGGAGGCAGGGCGGATGCAACTAATGAAAAACTGTTTTTT. Its protein is CSARGGRADATNEKLFF.

This chain joins TRBV20-1 and TRBJ2-1, with D tentatively TRBD1 or TRBD2 (5 bases each). The germline V gene has CDR1 DFQATT and CDR2 SNEGSKA (reference sequence). The CDR3 is made up of 14 amino acids. The germline V and J ends were trimmed by 3 bases and 2 bases, with 11 bases remaining between them. The CDR3 DNA reads TGCAGTGCTAGGGGGACGGATACCTACAATGAGCAGTTCTTC. As protein: CSARGTDTYNEQFF.

This clonotype was found many times. The J gene is TRBJ2-7, the V gene TRBV4-1; 8 positions agree with TRBD1. The CDR3 extends over 14 amino acids. CDR1 and CDR2 from the germline V gene are MGHRA and YSYEKL. V gave up 0 bases and J gave up 3 bases; unmatched junction bases: 1. The CDR3: CASSQDGTGYEQYF. CDR3 in DNA: TGCGCCAGCAGCCAAGATGGGACAGGCTACGAGCAGTACTTC.

The CDR3 loop is CSARDSTSYEQYF. Here the CDR3 DNA reads TGCAGTGCTAGAGACTCTACAAGCTACGAGCAGTACTTC. The chain is built from TRBV20-1 and TRBJ2-7; D remains unclear. The V and J ends lost 0 bases and 3 bases respectively, with 9 bases between them. The CDR3 spans 13 residues. The germline gives CDR1 DFQATT, CDR2 SNEGSKA (reference sequence).

This clonotype was seen at least ten times. The chain uses TRBV12-3 or TRBV12-4 and TRBJ2-3, with D hard to call. The CDR3 is 15 amino acids. Trimming left V 2 bases short and J 0 bases short, with 9 bases between. The CDR3 region has the DNA TGTGCCAGCAGTTTATGGCTCACTAGCACAGATACGCAGTATTTT. Amino acids: CASSLWLTSTDTQYF.

This clonotype was observed a few times. This chain links TRBV6-5 with TRBJ2-5; 8 bases match TRBD1. J was trimmed by 2 bases and V by 2 bases; bases with no gene match: 7. CDR1 is MNHEY, CDR2 SVGAGI, per germline. There are 16 residues in the CDR3. The CDR3 spells CASSYLGQGAQETQYF. The DNA for the CDR3 is TGTGCCAGCAGTTACCTTGGACAGGGCGCGCAAGAGACCCAGTACTTC.

This chain joins TRBV4-3 and TRBJ2-5; possible D gene TRBD2, 5 bases. The CDR3 loop spans 19 amino acids. Looked up from germline, CDR1 is LGHNA and CDR2 is YSLEER. V was clipped by 0 bases and J by 1 base, with 21 bases between them. The CDR3 DNA reads TGCGCCAGCAGCCAAGACCCGGCGGGTCTCCACCCGGGCCAAGAGACCCAGTACTTC. It is translated as CASSQDPAGLHPGQETQYF.

This chain joins TRBV21-1 and TRBJ2-7; the tabulated D call, TRBD1, remains unverified against the DNA. TRBV21-1 is classified as a pseudogene. The CDR3 runs to 17 residues. The CDR3 sequence is CASSSPLGPSEVSEQYF. CDR3 coding DNA: TGTGCCAGCAGCAGCCCCTTGGGGCCATCAGAAGTATCCGAGCAGTACTTC.

This clonotype occurred many times. V is TRBV28 and J is TRBJ1-1, with no clear D. Trimming stripped 4 bases from V and 11 bases from J, with 14 bases between. Germline CDR1 and CDR2: MDHEN and SYDVKM. CDR3 length: 12 residues. CDR3 amino acids: CASSSQPLRAFF. The CDR3 nucleotides read TGTGCCAGCAGTTCCCAGCCTCTACGGGCTTTCTTT.

Many counts were recorded for this clonotype. The chain is built from TRBV12-3 or TRBV12-4 and TRBJ2-5, with D possibly being TRBD1 (6 bases). There are 15 residues in the CDR3. Trimming removed 4 bases from V and 0 bases from J, with 12 bases in between. CDR3 in DNA: TGTGCCAGCAGTTCGGACAGCCAGTACCAAGAGACCCAGTACTTC. Translated: CASSSDSQYQETQYF.

V usage is TRBV2 and J usage is TRBJ2-7; 10 nucleotides line up with TRBD1. The CDR3 length is 15 residues. V trimming: 6 bases; J trimming: 4 bases; junction bases outside the gene matches: 9. Germline CDR1 SNHLY, CDR2 FYNNEI. The CDR3 DNA follows: TGTGCCAGCAGGTCTGCCGGGACAGGGGCGTACGAGCAGTACTTC. It yields the protein CASRSAGTGAYEQYF. Complete variable domain (other parts from reference TRBV2 and TRBJ2-7): EPEVTQTPSHQVTQMGQEVILRCVPISNHLYFYWYRQILGQKVEFLVSFYNNEISEKSEIFDDQFSVERPDGSNFTLKIRSTKLEDSAMYFCASRSAGTGAYEQYFGPGTRLTVT.

This chain joins TRBV6-1 and TRBJ2-5, with 7 bases that match TRBD1. Germline assignment: CDR1 MNHNS and CDR2 SASEGT. With V trimmed by 6 bases and J by 4 bases, 8 bases remained unmatched. The CDR3 sequence is 14 residues long. The CDR3 coding sequence is TGTGCCAGCAGGCAATCAGGGGGTTTAGAGACCCAGTACTTC. It is translated as CASRQSGGLETQYF.

The chain couples TRBV20-1 to TRBJ1-5, with TRBD1 identical over 7 bases. Germline lookup yields CDR1 DFQATT and CDR2 SNEGSKA (reference sequence). J gave up 5 bases and V 0 bases, and 16 bases lay outside the gene matches. This CDR3 region has 18 residues. The CDR3 region is CSARDLDRAMAGYQPQHF. DNA for the CDR3: TGCAGTGCTAGAGATCTAGACAGGGCTATGGCCGGATATCAGCCCCAGCATTTT.

The chain couples TRBV12-3 or TRBV12-4 to TRBJ2-5; the match to TRBD1 covers 7 bases. The CDR3 length is 15 residues. With V trimmed by 0 bases and J by 5 bases, 6 bases remained unmatched. The CDR3 DNA follows: TGTGCCAGCAGTTTAGCGGTAGGGGGCCCGGAGACCCAGTACTTC. This codes for CASSLAVGGPETQYF.

The chain combines TRBV12-3 or TRBV12-4 with TRBJ2-7; TRBD1 matches 8 bases. The length of the CDR3 is 13 residues. The J segment lost 6 bases and the V segment lost 4 bases, leaving 5 bases of the junction unmatched. The CDR3 DNA reads TGTGCCAGCAGTTCGACAGGGGTGGTCGAGCAGTACTTC. Protein product: CASSSTGVVEQYF.

The genes are TRBV28 and TRBJ2-5; no reliable D call. V lost 2 bases and J 3 bases, leaving 13 bases between the germline ends. Germline CDR1 reads MDHEN; CDR2 reads SYDVKM. The CDR3 runs to 15 residues. The CDR3 DNA is TGTGCCAGCAGTTTAGGGAAGAGACTCAAAGAGACCCAGTACTTC. It specifies CASSLGKRLKETQYF.

This clonotype was counted at least ten times. The chain recombines TRBV13 with TRBJ2-7; TRBD2 matches at 10 bases. V lost 1 base, J lost 10 bases, and 7 bases stayed unmatched. CDR3 length: 14 residues. CDR1 is PRHDT, CDR2 FYEKMQ, per germline (reference sequence). The DNA for the CDR3 is TGTGCCAGCAGCTTAGCCTCTAGCGGGAGAAGACAGTACTTC. Translation gives CASSLASSGRRQYF. The whole variable domain, remainder taken from reference TRBV13 and TRBJ2-7, is AAGVIQSPRHLIKEKRETATLKCYPIPRHDTVYWYQQGPGQDPQFLISFYEKMQSDKGSIPDRFSAQQFSDYHSELNMSSLELGDSALYFCASSLASSGRRQYFGPGTRLTVT.

The CDR3 bases are TGCAGTGCAACACCCGGGACTAGCGGGGCTCTAAGAACAGATACGCAGTATTTT. Translating it yields CSATPGTSGALRTDTQYF. This chain uses TRBV20-1 with TRBJ2-3, with TRBD2 identical over 13 bases. V shed 6 bases and J 3 bases; nucleotides not matched to a gene: 15. The CDR3 totals 18 residues. Germline CDR1 and CDR2: DFQATT and SNEGSKA (reference sequence).